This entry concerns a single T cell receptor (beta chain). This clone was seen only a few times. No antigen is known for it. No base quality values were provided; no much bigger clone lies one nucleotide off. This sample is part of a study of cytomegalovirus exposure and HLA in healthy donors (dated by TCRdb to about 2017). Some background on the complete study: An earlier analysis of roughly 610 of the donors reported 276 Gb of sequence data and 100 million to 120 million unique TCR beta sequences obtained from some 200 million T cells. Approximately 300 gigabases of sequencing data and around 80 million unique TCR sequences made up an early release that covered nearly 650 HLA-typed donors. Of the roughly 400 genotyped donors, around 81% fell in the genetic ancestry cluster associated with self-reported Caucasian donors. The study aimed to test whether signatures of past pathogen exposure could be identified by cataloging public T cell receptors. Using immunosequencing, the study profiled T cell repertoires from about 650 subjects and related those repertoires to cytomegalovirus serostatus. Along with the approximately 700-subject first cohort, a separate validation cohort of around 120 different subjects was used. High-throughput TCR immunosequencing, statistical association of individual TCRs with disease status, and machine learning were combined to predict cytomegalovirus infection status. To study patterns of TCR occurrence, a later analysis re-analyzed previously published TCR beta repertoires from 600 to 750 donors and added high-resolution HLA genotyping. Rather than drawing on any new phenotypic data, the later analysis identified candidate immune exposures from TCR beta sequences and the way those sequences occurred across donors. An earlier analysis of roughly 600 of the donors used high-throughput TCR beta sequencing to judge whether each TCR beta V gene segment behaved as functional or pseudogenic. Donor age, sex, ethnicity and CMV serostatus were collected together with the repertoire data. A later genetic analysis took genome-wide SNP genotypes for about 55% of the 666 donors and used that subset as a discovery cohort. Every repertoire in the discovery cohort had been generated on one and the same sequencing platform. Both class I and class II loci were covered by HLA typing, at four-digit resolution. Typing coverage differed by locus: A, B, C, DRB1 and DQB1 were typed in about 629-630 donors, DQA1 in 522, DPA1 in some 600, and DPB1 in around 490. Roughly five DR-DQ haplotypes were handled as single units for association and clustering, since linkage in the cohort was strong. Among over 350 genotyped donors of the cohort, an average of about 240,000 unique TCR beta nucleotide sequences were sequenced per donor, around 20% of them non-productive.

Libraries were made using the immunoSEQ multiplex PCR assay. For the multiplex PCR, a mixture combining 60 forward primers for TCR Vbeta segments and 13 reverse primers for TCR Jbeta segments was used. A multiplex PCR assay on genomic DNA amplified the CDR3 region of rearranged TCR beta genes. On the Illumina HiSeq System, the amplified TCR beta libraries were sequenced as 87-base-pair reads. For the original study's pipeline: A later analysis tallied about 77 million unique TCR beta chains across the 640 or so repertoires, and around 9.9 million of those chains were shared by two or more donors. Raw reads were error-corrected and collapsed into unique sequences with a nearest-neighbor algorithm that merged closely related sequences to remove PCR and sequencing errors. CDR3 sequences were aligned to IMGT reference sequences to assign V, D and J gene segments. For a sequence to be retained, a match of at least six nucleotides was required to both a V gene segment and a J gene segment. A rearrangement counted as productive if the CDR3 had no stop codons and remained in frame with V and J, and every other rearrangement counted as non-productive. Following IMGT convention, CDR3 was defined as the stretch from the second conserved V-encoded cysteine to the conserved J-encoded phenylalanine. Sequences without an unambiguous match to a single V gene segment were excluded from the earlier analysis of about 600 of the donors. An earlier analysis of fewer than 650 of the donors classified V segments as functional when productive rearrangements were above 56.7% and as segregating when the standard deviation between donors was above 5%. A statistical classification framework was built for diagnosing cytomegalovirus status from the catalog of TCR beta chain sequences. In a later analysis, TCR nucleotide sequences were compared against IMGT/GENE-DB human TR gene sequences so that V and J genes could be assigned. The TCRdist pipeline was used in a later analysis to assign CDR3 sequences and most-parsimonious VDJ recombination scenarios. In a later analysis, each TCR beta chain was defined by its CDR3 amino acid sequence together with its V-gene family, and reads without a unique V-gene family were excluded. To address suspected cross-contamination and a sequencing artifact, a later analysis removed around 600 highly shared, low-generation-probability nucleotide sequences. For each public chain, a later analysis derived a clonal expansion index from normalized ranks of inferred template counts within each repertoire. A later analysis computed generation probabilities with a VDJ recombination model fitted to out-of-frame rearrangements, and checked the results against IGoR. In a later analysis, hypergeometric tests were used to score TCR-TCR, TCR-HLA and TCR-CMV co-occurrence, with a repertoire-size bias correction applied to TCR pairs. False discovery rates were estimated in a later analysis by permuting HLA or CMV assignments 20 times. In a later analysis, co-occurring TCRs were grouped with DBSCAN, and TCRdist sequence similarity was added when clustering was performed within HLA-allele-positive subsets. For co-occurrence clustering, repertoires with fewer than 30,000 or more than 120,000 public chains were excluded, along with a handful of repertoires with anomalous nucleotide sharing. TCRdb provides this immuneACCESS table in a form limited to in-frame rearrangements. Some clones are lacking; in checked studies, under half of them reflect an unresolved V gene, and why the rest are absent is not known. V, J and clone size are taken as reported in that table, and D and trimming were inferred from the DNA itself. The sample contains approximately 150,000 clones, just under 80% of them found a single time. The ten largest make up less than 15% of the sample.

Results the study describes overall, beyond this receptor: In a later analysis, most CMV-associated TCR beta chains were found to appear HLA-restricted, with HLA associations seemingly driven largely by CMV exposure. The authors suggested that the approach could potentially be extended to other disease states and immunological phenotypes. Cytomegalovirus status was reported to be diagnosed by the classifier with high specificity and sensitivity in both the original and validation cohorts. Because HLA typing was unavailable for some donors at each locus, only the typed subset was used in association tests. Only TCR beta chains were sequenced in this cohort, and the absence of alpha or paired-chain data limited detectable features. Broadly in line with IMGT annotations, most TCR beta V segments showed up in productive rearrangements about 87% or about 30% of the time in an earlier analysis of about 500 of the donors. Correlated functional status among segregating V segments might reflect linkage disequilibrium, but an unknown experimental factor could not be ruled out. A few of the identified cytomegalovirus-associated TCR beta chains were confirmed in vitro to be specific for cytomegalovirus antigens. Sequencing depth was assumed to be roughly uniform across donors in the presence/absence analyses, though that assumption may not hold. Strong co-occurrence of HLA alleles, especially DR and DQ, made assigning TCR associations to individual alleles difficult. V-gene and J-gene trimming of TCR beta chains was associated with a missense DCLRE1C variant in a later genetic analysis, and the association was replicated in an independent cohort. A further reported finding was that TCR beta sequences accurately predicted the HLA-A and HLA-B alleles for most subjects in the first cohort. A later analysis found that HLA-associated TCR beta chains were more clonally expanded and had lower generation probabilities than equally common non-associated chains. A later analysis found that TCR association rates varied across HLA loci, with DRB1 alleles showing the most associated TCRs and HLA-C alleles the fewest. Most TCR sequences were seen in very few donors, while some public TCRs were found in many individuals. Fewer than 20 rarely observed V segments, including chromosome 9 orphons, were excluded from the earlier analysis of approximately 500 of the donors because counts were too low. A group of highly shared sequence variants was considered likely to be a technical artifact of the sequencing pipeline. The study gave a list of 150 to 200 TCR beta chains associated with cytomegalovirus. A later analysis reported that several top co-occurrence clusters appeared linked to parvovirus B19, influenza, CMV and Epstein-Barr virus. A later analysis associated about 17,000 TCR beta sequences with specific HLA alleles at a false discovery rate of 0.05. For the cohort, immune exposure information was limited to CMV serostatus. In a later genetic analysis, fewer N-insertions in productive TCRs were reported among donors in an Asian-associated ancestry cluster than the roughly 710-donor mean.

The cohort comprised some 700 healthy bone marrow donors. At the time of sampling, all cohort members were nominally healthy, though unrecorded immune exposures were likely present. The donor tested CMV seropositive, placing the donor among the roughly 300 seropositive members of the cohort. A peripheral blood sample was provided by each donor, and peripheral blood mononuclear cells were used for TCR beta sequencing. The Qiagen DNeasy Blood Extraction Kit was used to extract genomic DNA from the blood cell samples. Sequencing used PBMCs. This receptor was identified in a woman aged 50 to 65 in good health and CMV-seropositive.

The sequenced DNA: TGTGCCAGCAGACCCGGGGGTAACTATGGCTACACCTTC. This yields the protein CASRPGGNYGYTF. The chain is encoded by TRBV6-5 joined to TRBJ1-2; the D gene is perhaps TRBD1, on 5 matching bases. CDR1 and CDR2, looked up from the germline V gene, are MNHEY and SVGAGI. The junction shows trimming of 6 bases on V and 1 base on J, plus 9 bases between the germline ends. Inclusive of the bounding cysteine and phenylalanine, the CDR3 is 13 residues long. Of all the DNA, just the CDR3 is kept, 39 bases in frame from base 1.